These T cell receptor beta chains were read from a single sample in a study of blood T cell repertoires in COVID-19. Assay: immunoSEQ multiplex PCR; the TCRdb copy retains only in-frame clones and omits some. Of some 110,000 clones in the sample, less than 90% were seen once. Sequenced input: peripheral blood. These receptors were taken from a human donor in a cohort sampled during active COVID-19. CDR3s include the opening cysteine and the closing phenylalanine or tryptophan. Fields, in order: D gene, clone size, CDR3 length, V gene, J gene, CDR3 protein, CDR3 DNA. D genes are given only for firm matches. Part of the rows lack a size; the others show once, few, many or a class for expanded clones.

D: .
size: .
length: 12
V: TRBV28
J: TRBJ1-1
CDR3: CASSFRVAEAFF
DNA: TGTGCCAGCAGTTTCAGGGTGGCTGAAGCTTTCTTT

D: .
size: .
length: 15
V: TRBV7-9
J: TRBJ1-2
CDR3: CASSYETTANYGYTF
DNA: TGTGCCAGCAGCTATGAAACTACCGCTAACTATGGCTACACCTTC

D: .
size: .
length: 15
V: TRBV7-2
J: TRBJ2-5
CDR3: CASSPQRGWGETQYF
DNA: TGTGCCAGCAGCCCGCAAAGGGGGTGGGGAGAGACCCAGTACTTC

D: TRBD1
size: .
length: 16
V: TRBV19
J: TRBJ1-5
CDR3: CASSIIMGQGRQPQHF
DNA: TGTGCCAGTAGTATAATAATGGGACAGGGAAGACAGCCCCAGCATTTT

D: .
size: .
length: 13
V: TRBV18
J: TRBJ1-5
CDR3: CASSPGSNQPQHF
DNA: TGTGCCAGCTCACCCGGTAGCAATCAGCCCCAGCATTTT

D: .
size: .
length: 12
V: TRBV19
J: TRBJ1-2
CDR3: CASSIGGWGYTF
DNA: TGTGCCAGTAGTATCGGGGGTTGGGGCTACACCTTC

D: TRBD1
size: few
length: 12
V: TRBV30
J: TRBJ1-2
CDR3: CAWEWTGYGYTF
DNA: TGTGCCTGGGAATGGACAGGCTATGGCTACACCTTC

D: .
size: .
length: 14
V: TRBV3-1/TRBV3-2
J: TRBJ2-5
CDR3: CASSQVHFEETQYF
DNA: TGTGCCAGCAGCCAAGTTCACTTCGAAGAGACCCAGTACTTC

D: TRBD1
size: few
length: 15
V: TRBV5-6
J: TRBJ2-1
CDR3: CASSFDRGPYNEQFF
DNA: TGTGCCAGCAGCTTCGACAGGGGACCCTACAATGAGCAGTTCTTC

D: TRBD1
size: once
length: 17
V: TRBV7-9
J: TRBJ2-7
CDR3: CASSPDRGDLVTYEQYF
DNA: TGTGCCAGCAGCCCAGACAGGGGGGACCTCGTTACCTACGAGCAGTACTTC

D: .
size: .
length: 13
V: TRBV11-3
J: TRBJ1-1
CDR3: CASSFTTETEAFF
DNA: TGTGCCAGCAGCTTTACCACGGAGACTGAAGCTTTCTTT

D: .
size: .
length: 16
V: TRBV4-1
J: TRBJ2-1
CDR3: CASSQVGAGQSNEQFF
DNA: TGCGCCAGCAGCCAAGTCGGGGCGGGGCAGAGCAATGAGCAGTTCTTC

D: TRBD1
size: .
length: 11
V: TRBV3-1/TRBV3-2
J: TRBJ1-2
CDR3: CAGQGAEGYTF
DNA: TGTGCCGGTCAGGGGGCTGAGGGCTACACCTTC

D: .
size: once
length: 15
V: TRBV3-1/TRBV3-2
J: TRBJ2-7
CDR3: CASSLQPQASYEQYF
DNA: TGTGCCAGCAGCCTCCAGCCCCAGGCCTCCTACGAGCAGTACTTC

D: TRBD1
size: .
length: 15
V: TRBV30
J: TRBJ1-6
CDR3: CAWRVPTGGYSPLHF
DNA: TGTGCCTGGAGGGTTCCAACAGGGGGTTATTCACCCCTCCACTTT

D: .
size: .
length: 13
V: TRBV25-1
J: TRBJ2-4
CDR3: CASSEFGGSGQYF
DNA: TGTGCCAGCAGTGAATTTGGTGGTTCCGGTCAGTACTTC

D: TRBD2
size: .
length: 16
V: TRBV6-4
J: TRBJ2-7
CDR3: CASSESGSGAGYEQYF
DNA: TGTGCCAGCAGTGAGTCTGGTAGCGGGGCCGGCTACGAGCAGTACTTC

D: .
size: once
length: 16
V: TRBV11-3
J: TRBJ2-6
CDR3: CASSSPGTYGANVLTF
DNA: TGTGCCAGCAGCTCTCCCGGGACATATGGGGCCAACGTCCTGACTTTC

D: .
size: .
length: 15
V: TRBV6-5
J: TRBJ2-7
CDR3: CASEVWGRSSYEQYF
DNA: TGTGCCAGCGAGGTTTGGGGCAGGAGTTCCTACGAGCAGTACTTC

D: TRBD1
size: .
length: 15
V: TRBV28
J: TRBJ1-4
CDR3: CASSLSSTGNEKLFF
DNA: TGTGCCAGCAGTTTATCGTCGACAGGGAATGAAAAACTGTTTTTT

D: .
size: .
length: 15
V: TRBV27
J: TRBJ1-5
CDR3: CASRPAGNSNQPQHF
DNA: TGTGCCAGCAGGCCGGCCGGGAATAGCAATCAGCCCCAGCATTTT

D: .
size: .
length: 15
V: TRBV7-3
J: TRBJ1-3
CDR3: CASSLMAGPGNTIYF
DNA: TGTGCCAGCAGCTTAATGGCAGGGCCTGGAAACACCATATATTTT

D: .
size: .
length: 11
V: TRBV24-1
J: TRBJ2-7
CDR3: CATSPGGEQYF
DNA: TGTGCCACCAGCCCCGGCGGCGAGCAGTACTTC

D: .
size: .
length: 12
V: TRBV20-1
J: TRBJ1-5
CDR3: CSASSSNQPQHF
DNA: TGCAGTGCTAGTTCAAGCAATCAGCCCCAGCATTTT

D: TRBD2
size: .
length: 20
V: TRBV4-3
J: TRBJ2-1
CDR3: CASSQGAGPELAGGYNEQFF
DNA: TGCGCCAGCAGCCAAGGGGCCGGACCGGAATTAGCGGGGGGATACAATGAGCAGTTCTTC

D: .
size: .
length: 16
V: TRBV4-3
J: TRBJ1-6
CDR3: CASSQEVPDLFSPLHF
DNA: TGCGCCAGCAGCCAAGAGGTGCCGGACTTATTTTCACCCCTCCACTTT

D: TRBD1
size: .
length: 15
V: TRBV7-2
J: TRBJ2-5
CDR3: CASSLGGDRGETQYF
DNA: TGTGCCAGCAGCTTAGGAGGAGACAGGGGAGAGACCCAGTACTTC

D: .
size: .
length: 13
V: TRBV12-3/TRBV12-4
J: TRBJ1-1
CDR3: CASSAYGDTEAFF
DNA: TGTGCCAGCAGTGCGTATGGAGACACTGAAGCTTTCTTT

D: .
size: .
length: 15
V: TRBV7-9
J: TRBJ1-1
CDR3: CASSLVGRKGTEAFF
DNA: TGTGCCAGCAGCTTAGTTGGCAGGAAAGGCACTGAAGCTTTCTTT

D: TRBD1
size: few
length: 14
V: TRBV6-5
J: TRBJ2-7
CDR3: CASNPGQGPYEQYF
DNA: TGTGCCAGCAATCCGGGACAGGGACCCTACGAGCAGTACTTC

D: TRBD2
size: .
length: 14
V: TRBV7-2
J: TRBJ2-1
CDR3: CASSPAGNYNEQFF
DNA: TGTGCCAGCAGCCCAGCGGGGAACTACAATGAGCAGTTCTTC

D: TRBD2
size: .
length: 14
V: TRBV7-3
J: TRBJ2-3
CDR3: CASSRGAGDDTQYF
DNA: TGTGCCAGCAGCCGAGGGGCGGGGGACGATACGCAGTATTTT

D: TRBD2
size: .
length: 15
V: TRBV28
J: TRBJ2-7
CDR3: CASSSQGLAVYEQYF
DNA: TGTGCCAGCAGTTCCCAGGGACTAGCAGTTTACGAGCAGTACTTC

D: .
size: .
length: 17
V: TRBV11-2
J: TRBJ2-2
CDR3: CASSHPMGQGSTGELFF
DNA: TGTGCCAGCAGCCACCCCATGGGGCAGGGAAGCACCGGGGAGCTGTTTTTT

D: TRBD2
size: .
length: 16
V: TRBV7-7
J: TRBJ2-5
CDR3: CASSPRLAGGQETQYF
DNA: TGTGCTAGCAGTCCCAGACTAGCGGGGGGTCAAGAGACCCAGTACTTC

D: TRBD1
size: few
length: 14
V: TRBV6-4
J: TRBJ1-1
CDR3: CASSPSDRGTEAFF
DNA: TGTGCCAGCAGTCCTTCAGACAGGGGCACTGAAGCTTTCTTT

D: TRBD2
size: .
length: 19
V: TRBV4-3
J: TRBJ2-6
CDR3: CASSQDWGLALSGANVLTF
DNA: TGCGCCAGCAGCCAAGATTGGGGACTAGCGCTCTCTGGGGCCAACGTCCTGACTTTC

D: .
size: .
length: 14
V: TRBV7-8
J: TRBJ1-4
CDR3: CASSLTSLYEKLFF
DNA: TGTGCCAGCAGCCTGACTTCTCTCTATGAAAAACTGTTTTTT

D: TRBD1
size: .
length: 13
V: TRBV12-5
J: TRBJ1-2
CDR3: CASGPGTVYGYTF
DNA: TGTGCTAGTGGTCCCGGGACAGTCTATGGCTACACCTTC

D: TRBD2
size: .
length: 17
V: TRBV10-2
J: TRBJ2-5
CDR3: CASSDPWAGGPRETQYF
DNA: TGCGCCAGCAGTGACCCCTGGGCGGGAGGGCCGAGGGAGACCCAGTACTTC

D: .
size: .
length: 14
V: TRBV5-1
J: TRBJ1-3
CDR3: CASSSSAEGNTIYF
DNA: TGCGCCAGCAGCTCCTCGGCGGAGGGAAACACCATATATTTT